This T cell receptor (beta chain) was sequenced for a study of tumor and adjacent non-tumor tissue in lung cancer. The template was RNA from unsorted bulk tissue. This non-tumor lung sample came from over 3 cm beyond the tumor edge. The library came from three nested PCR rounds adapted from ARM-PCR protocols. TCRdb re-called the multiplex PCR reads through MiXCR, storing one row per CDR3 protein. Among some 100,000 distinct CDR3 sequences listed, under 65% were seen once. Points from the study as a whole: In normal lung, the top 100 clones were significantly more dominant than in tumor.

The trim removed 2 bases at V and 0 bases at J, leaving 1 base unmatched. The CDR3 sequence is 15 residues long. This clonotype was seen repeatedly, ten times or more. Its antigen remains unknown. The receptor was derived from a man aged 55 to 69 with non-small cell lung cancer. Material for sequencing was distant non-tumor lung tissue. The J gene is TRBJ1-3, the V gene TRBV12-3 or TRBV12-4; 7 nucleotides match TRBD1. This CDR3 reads CASSLRDSSGNTIYF. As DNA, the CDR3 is TGTGCCAGCAGTTTAAGGGACAGCTCTGGAAACACCATATATTTT.